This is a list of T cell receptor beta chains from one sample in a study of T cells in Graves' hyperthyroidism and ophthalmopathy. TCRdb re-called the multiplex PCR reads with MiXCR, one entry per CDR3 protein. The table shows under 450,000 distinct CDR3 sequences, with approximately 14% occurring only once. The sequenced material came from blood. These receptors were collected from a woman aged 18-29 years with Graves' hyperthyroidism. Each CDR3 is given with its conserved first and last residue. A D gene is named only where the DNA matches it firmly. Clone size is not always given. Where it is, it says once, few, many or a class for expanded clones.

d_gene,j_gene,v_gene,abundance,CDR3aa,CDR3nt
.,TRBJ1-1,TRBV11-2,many,CASSFMAGRAFF,TGTGCCAGCAGCTTCATGGCAGGGCGTGCTTTCTTT
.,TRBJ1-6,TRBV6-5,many,CASSYSAEPKGDSPLHF,TGTGCCAGCAGTTACTCGGCAGAACCTAAGGGCGATTCACCCCTCCACTTT
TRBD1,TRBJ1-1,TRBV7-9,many,CASSPLGTGRNTEAFF,TGTGCCAGCAGCCCCCTTGGGACAGGGAGGAACACTGAAGCTTTCTTT
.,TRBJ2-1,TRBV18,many,CASSPPRDPYNEQFF,TGTGCCAGCTCCCCCCCTAGGGACCCCTACAATGAGCAGTTCTTC
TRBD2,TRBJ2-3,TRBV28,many,CAIRGADTQYF,TGTGCCATTCGGGGGGCAGATACGCAGTATTTT
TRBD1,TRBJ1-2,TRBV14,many,CASSQEDRVGGYTF,TGTGCCAGCAGCCAAGAGGACAGGGTAGGCGGCTACACCTTC
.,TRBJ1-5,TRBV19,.,CASRTTVGEPQHF,TGTGCCAGTAGAACCACGGTAGGTGAGCCCCAGCATTTT
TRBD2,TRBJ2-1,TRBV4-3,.,CASSQFSGGVYEQFF,TGCGCCAGCAGCCAATTTAGCGGGGGGGTGTATGAGCAGTTCTTC
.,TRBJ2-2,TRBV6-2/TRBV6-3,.,CASSYGRPGELFF,TGTGCCAGCAGTTATGGTCGACCCGGGGAGCTGTTTTTT
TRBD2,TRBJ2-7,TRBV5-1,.,CASSRGGDPHEQYF,TGCGCCAGCAGCCGGGGGGGGGACCCCCACGAGCAGTACTTC
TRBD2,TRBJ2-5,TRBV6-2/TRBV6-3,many,CASSVALTSHQETQYF,TGTGCCAGCAGCGTTGCACTGACTAGCCACCAAGAGACCCAGTACTTC
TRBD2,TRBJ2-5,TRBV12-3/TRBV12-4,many,CASSPGLAGETQYF,TGTGCCAGCAGTCCGGGACTAGCAGGAGAGACCCAGTACTTC
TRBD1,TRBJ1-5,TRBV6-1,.,CASSGGTGMFQPQHF,TGTGCCAGCAGTGGGGGGACAGGGATGTTTCAGCCCCAGCATTTT
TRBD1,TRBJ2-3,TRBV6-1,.,CASSDRDRATDTQYF,TGTGCCAGCAGTGACCGGGACAGGGCGACAGATACGCAGTATTTT
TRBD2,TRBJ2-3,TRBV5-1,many,CAASGGSTDTQYF,TGCGCCGCCTCGGGGGGGAGCACAGATACGCAGTATTTT
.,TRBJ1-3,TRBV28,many,CASSLKQTGNTIYF,TGTGCCAGCAGTTTAAAGCAGACAGGAAACACCATATATTTT
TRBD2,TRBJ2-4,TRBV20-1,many,CSARGSSGRKNIQYF,TGCAGTGCTAGAGGGTCTAGCGGGCGAAAAAACATTCAGTACTTC
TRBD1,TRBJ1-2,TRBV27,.,CASATGGNYGYTF,TGTGCCAGCGCAACAGGGGGTAACTATGGCTACACCTTC
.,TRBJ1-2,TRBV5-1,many,CASSFSGSGYTF,TGCGCCAGCAGCTTTTCAGGGAGCGGCTACACCTTC
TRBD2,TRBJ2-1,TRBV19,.,CASSIGSSGNNEQFF,TGTGCCAGTAGTATCGGCTCTAGCGGAAACAATGAGCAGTTCTTC
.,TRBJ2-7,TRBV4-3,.,CASSQAQGLGEQYF,TGCGCCAGCAGCCAAGCCCAGGGGTTGGGTGAGCAGTACTTC
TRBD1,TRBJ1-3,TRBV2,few,CASCRTGAPNSGNTIYF,TGTGCCAGCTGCCGGACAGGGGCACCTAACTCTGGAAACACCATATATTTT
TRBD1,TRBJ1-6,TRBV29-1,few,CSVGTGGQNSPLHF,TGCAGCGTCGGGACAGGGGGGCAAAATTCACCCCTCCACTTT
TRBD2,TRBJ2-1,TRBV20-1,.,CSAPQGAGIAGGVQFF,TGCAGTGCTCCACAGGGGGCGGGAATAGCGGGAGGGGTGCAGTTCTTC
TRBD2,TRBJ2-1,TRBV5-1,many,CASSLLGSGRAWDEQFF,TGCGCCAGCAGCTTGCTGGGTAGCGGGAGGGCCTGGGATGAGCAGTTCTTC
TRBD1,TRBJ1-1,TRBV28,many,CASSLGGPYRGLLAEAFF,TGTGCCAGCAGTTTAGGGGGTCCGTACAGGGGGTTATTAGCTGAAGCTTTCTTT
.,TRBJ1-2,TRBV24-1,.,CATSGSASGGYTF,TGTGCCACCAGTGGCTCGGCTTCGGGAGGCTACACCTTC
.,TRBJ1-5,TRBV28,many,CASTQVGVGQPQHF,TGTGCCAGCACCCAAGTAGGGGTAGGTCAGCCCCAGCATTTT
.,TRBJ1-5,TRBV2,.,CASSGDGVGNQPQHF,TGTGCCAGCAGTGGGGACGGGGTGGGCAATCAGCCCCAGCATTTT
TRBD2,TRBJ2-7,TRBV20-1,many,CSARDLVAGLRRDYEQYF,TGCAGTGCTAGAGATCTGGTAGCGGGGCTAAGAAGGGACTACGAGCAGTACTTC
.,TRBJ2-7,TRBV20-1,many,CSAPPPHEDEQYF,TGCAGTGCCCCACCACCCCACGAGGACGAGCAGTACTTC
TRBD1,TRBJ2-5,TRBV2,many,CASSGTGGETQYF,TGTGCCAGCAGTGGGACAGGGGGGGAGACCCAGTACTTC
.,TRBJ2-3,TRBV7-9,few,CASGFGQPDTQYF,TGTGCCAGCGGCTTCGGACAGCCAGATACGCAGTATTTT
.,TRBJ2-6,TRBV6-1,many,CASSLVAGANVLTF,TGTGCCAGCAGTTTGGTAGCTGGGGCCAACGTCCTGACTTTC
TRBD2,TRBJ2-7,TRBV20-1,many,CSARAGGRVSYEQYF,TGCAGTGCTAGAGCCGGCGGGAGGGTCTCCTACGAGCAGTACTTC
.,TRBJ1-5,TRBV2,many,CASSELASNQPQHF,TGTGCCAGCAGTGAATTAGCAAGTAATCAGCCCCAGCATTTT
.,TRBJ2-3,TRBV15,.,CATSRERGTDTQYF,TGTGCCACCAGCAGAGAGCGGGGCACAGATACGCAGTATTTT
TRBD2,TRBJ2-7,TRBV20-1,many,CSAGREALYEQYF,TGCAGTGCTGGGAGGGAGGCTTTGTACGAGCAGTACTTC
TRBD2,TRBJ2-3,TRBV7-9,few,CASSPNRWTSGGHTRTDTQYF,TGTGCCAGCAGTCCTAACCGTTGGACTAGCGGGGGCCATACCCGCACAGATACGCAGTATTTT
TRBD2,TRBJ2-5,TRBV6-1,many,CASSRLAGVVETQYF,TGTGCCAGCAGTCGTCTAGCGGGAGTTGTAGAGACCCAGTACTTC
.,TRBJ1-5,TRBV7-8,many,CASSLELVNQPQHF,TGTGCCAGCAGCTTAGAGTTAGTCAATCAGCCCCAGCATTTT
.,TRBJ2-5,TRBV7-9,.,CASSLQALWETQYF,TGTGCCAGCAGCTTACAGGCCCTGTGGGAGACCCAGTACTTC
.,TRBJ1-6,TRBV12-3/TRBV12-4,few,CASSLFFRAAGNSPLHF,TGTGCCAGCAGTTTATTCTTCCGGGCGGCGGGGAATTCACCCCTCCACTTT
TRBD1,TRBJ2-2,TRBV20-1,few,CSANRGLSGELFF,TGCAGTGCTAACAGGGGATTAAGCGGGGAGCTGTTTTTT
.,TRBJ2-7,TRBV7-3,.,CASSFAGASSYEQYF,TGTGCCAGCAGCTTCGCGGGCGCGAGCTCCTACGAGCAGTACTTC